This paragraph covers one TCR beta chain sequence. Its antigen is unknown. V lost 4 bases and J 8 bases, leaving 11 bases between the germline ends. Germline loops: CDR1 PRHDT, CDR2 FYEKMQ (reference sequence). The CDR3 is made up of 13 amino acids. The sample is drawn from a study of cytomegalovirus exposure and HLA in healthy donors. For the study at large: The 100 to 150 validation repertoires, a later analysis reported, used the same platform as the roughly 730 repertoires from the first cohort.

Some clones are missing from TCRdb's copy, which holds only in-frame ones; the method was immunoSEQ multiplex PCR. The sample carries around 130,000 clones, 85% to 90% recorded once. Study-level results: In vitro work confirmed that three CMV-associated chains recognize CMV antigens. Altogether, 150 to 200 TCR beta chains were recorded as cytomegalovirus-associated.

The sequencing sample was made of PBMCs. The V gene is TRBV13, the J gene TRBJ2-2; D is unclear. The origin of this receptor is a woman aged 25 to 39 in good health and CMV-seronegative. In nucleotides, the CDR3 is TGTGCCAGCAGCTCCGCAGGTCCGGGGGAGCTGTTTTTT. It translates to CASSSAGPGELFF.